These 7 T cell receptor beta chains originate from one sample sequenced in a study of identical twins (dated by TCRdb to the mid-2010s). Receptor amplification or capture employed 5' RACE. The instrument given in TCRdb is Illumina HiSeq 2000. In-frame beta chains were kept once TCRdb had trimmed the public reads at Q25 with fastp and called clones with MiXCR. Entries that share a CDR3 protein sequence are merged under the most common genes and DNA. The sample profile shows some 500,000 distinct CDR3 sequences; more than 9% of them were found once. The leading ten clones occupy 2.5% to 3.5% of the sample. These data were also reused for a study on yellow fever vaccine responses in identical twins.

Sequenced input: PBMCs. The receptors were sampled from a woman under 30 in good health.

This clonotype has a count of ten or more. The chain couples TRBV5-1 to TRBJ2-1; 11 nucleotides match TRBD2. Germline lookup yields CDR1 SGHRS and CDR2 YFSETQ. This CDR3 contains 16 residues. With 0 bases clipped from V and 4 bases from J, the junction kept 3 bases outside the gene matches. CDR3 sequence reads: CASSLVAGGGYNEQFF. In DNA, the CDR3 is TGCGCCAGCAGCTTGGTAGCGGGAGGGGGATACAATGAGCAGTTCTTC.

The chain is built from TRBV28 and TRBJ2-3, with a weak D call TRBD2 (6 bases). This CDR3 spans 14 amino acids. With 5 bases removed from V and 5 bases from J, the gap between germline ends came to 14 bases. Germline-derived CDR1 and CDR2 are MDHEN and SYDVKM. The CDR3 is CASSPPKGLDTQYF. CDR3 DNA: TGTGCCAGCAGTCCCCCGAAGGGACTAGATACGCAGTATTTT.

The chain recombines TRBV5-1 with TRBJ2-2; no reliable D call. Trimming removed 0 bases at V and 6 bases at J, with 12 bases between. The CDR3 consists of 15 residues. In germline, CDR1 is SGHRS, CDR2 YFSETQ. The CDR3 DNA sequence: TGCGCCAGCAGCTTGGGCGTAGGGTTATCCGGGGAGCTGTTTTTT. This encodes CASSLGVGLSGELFF.

The CDR3 loop is CSARDPSAISYNEQFF. CDR3 in DNA: TGCAGTGCTAGAGATCCCAGCGCCATCTCCTACAATGAGCAGTTCTTC. J is TRBJ2-1 and V is TRBV20-1; no clear D gene. CDR3 size: 16 residues. Germline V gene lookup returns CDR1 DFQATT and CDR2 SNEGSKA (reference sequence). V shed 0 bases and J shed 0 bases, with 12 bases lying between them.

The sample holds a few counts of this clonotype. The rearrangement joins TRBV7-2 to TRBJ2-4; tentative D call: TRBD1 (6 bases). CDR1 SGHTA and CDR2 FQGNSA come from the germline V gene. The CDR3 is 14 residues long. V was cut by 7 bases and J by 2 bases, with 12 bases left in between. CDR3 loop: CASTVGQTKNIQYF. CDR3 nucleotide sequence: TGTGCCAGCACCGTTGGACAGACCAAAAACATTCAGTACTTC. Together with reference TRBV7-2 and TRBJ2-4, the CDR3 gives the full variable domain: GAGVSQSPSNKVTEKGKDVELRCDPISGHTALYWYRQSLGQGLEFLIYFQGNSAPDKSGLPSDRFSAERTGGSVSTLTIQRTQQEDSAVYLCASTVGQTKNIQYFGAGTRLSVL.

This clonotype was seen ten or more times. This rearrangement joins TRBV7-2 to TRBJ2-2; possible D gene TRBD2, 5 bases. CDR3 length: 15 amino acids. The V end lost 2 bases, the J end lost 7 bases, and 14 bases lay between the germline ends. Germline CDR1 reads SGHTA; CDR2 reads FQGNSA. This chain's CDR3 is CASSLRGLGGGELFF. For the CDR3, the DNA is TGTGCCAGCAGCTTACGGGGTCTTGGAGGCGGGGAGCTGTTTTTT.

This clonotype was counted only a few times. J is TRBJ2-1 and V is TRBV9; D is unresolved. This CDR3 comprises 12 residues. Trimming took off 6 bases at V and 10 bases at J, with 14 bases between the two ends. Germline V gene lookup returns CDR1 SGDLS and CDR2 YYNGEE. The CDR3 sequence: CASNSGPEEQFF. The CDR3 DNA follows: TGTGCCAGCAACTCCGGACCCGAAGAGCAGTTCTTC.